These T cell receptor beta chains were read from a single sample in a study of memory B cells and T cells in multiple sclerosis. Profiled with immunoSEQ multiplex PCR; TCRdb holds only in-frame clones, not every one. The table lists around 50,000 clones, almost 85% of them singletons. The antigens these receptors bind are not known. What was sequenced was PBMCs from blood kept in culture. These receptors all come from a human donor with multiple sclerosis. Each CDR3 is given with its conserved first and last residue. Fields, in order: D gene, clone size, J gene, V gene, CDR3 protein, CDR3 DNA. The D gene is left open where the match is weak. The listing skips clone size in some rows; elsewhere it reads once, few, many or a size class.

d_gene: TRBD1; abundance: .; j_gene: TRBJ1-5; v_gene: TRBV27; CDR3aa: CASSPRGRGSNQPQHF; CDR3nt: TGTGCCAGCAGTCCGAGGGGGCGCGGGAGCAATCAGCCCCAGCATTTT
d_gene: .; abundance: .; j_gene: TRBJ2-7; v_gene: TRBV6-1; CDR3aa: CASSEQARGVEQYF; CDR3nt: TGTGCCAGCAGTGAACAAGCGAGGGGGGTTGAGCAGTACTTC
d_gene: .; abundance: .; j_gene: TRBJ1-2; v_gene: TRBV15; CDR3aa: CATSSFRDMGDWAYGYTF; CDR3nt: TGTGCCACCAGCAGCTTTCGGGACATGGGAGACTGGGCTTATGGCTACACCTTC
d_gene: TRBD1; abundance: .; j_gene: TRBJ2-6; v_gene: TRBV19; CDR3aa: CASSILGRTGPGGANVLTF; CDR3nt: TGTGCCAGTAGTATCCTTGGCAGGACAGGGCCGGGAGGGGCCAACGTCCTGACTTTC
d_gene: TRBD2; abundance: few; j_gene: TRBJ2-1; v_gene: TRBV27; CDR3aa: CASSSAPGLPNNEQFF; CDR3nt: TGTGCCAGCAGTTCCGCCCCGGGACTACCGAACAATGAGCAGTTCTTC
d_gene: .; abundance: .; j_gene: TRBJ2-1; v_gene: TRBV7-2; CDR3aa: CASSSPQGAGDEQFF; CDR3nt: TGTGCCAGCAGCTCCCCCCAGGGGGCGGGGGATGAGCAGTTCTTC
d_gene: TRBD1; abundance: .; j_gene: TRBJ1-4; v_gene: TRBV15; CDR3aa: CATSGGQGPNEKLFF; CDR3nt: TGTGCCACCAGCGGCGGACAGGGCCCTAATGAAAAACTGTTTTTT
d_gene: .; abundance: .; j_gene: TRBJ1-6; v_gene: TRBV27; CDR3aa: CASSQTRGWSYNSPLHF; CDR3nt: TGTGCCAGCAGTCAGACAAGGGGGTGGTCCTATAATTCACCCCTCCACTTT
d_gene: TRBD2; abundance: once; j_gene: TRBJ2-5; v_gene: TRBV9; CDR3aa: CASSGSGGLQETQYF; CDR3nt: TGTGCCAGCAGCGGTAGCGGGGGACTCCAAGAGACCCAGTACTTC
d_gene: .; abundance: .; j_gene: TRBJ2-1; v_gene: TRBV9; CDR3aa: CASSVVSNEQFF; CDR3nt: TGTGCCAGCAGCGTAGTGAGCAATGAGCAGTTCTTC
d_gene: .; abundance: .; j_gene: TRBJ2-7; v_gene: TRBV7-2; CDR3aa: CASSPRVGQPYEQYF; CDR3nt: TGTGCCAGCAGCCCCAGGGTGGGGCAGCCATACGAGCAGTACTTC
d_gene: .; abundance: .; j_gene: TRBJ1-6; v_gene: TRBV2; CDR3aa: CASRRTSVNSPLHF; CDR3nt: TGTGCCAGCAGGAGGACGTCTGTGAATTCACCCCTCCACTTT
d_gene: TRBD2; abundance: once; j_gene: TRBJ2-3; v_gene: TRBV30; CDR3aa: CAWRRGLAGHTDTQYF; CDR3nt: TGTGCCTGGAGACGGGGACTAGCGGGGCACACAGATACGCAGTATTTT